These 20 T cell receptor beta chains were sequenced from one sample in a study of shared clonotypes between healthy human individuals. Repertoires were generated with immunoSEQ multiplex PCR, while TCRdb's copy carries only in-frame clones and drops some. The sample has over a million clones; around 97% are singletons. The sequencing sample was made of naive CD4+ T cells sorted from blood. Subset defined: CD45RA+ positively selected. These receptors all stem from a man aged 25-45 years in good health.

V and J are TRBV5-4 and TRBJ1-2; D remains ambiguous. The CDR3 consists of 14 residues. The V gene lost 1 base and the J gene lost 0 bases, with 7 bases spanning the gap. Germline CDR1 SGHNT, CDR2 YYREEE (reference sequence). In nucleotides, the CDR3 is TGTGCCAGCAGCTTGAGGGTATCTAACTATGGCTACACCTTC. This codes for CASSLRVSNYGYTF.

The CDR3 loop is CASSKAGFNEQFF. CDR3 DNA: TGTGCCAGCAGCAAAGCGGGCTTCAATGAGCAGTTCTTC. The chain recombines TRBV5-4 with TRBJ2-1, with a tentative D call TRBD2 (6 bases). The ends were cut back, 4 bases at V and 6 bases at J, with 11 bases in the middle. This CDR3 spans 13 amino acids. CDR1 and CDR2 (germline): SGHNT, YYREEE (reference sequence).

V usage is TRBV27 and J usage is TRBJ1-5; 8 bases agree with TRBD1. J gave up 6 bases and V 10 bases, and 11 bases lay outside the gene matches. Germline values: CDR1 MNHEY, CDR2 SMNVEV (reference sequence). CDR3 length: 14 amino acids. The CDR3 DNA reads TGTGCCACTTCGACAGGGGTGAGCCGTCAGCCCCAGCATTTT. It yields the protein CATSTGVSRQPQHF.

The CDR3 loop is CATFPTTAYEQYF. The CDR3 DNA reads as TGCGCCACCTTTCCCACAACTGCCTACGAGCAGTACTTC. This chain joins TRBV5-1 and TRBJ2-7; D is unclear. Per germline, CDR1 SGHRS and CDR2 YFSETQ. The CDR3 consists of 13 residues. Trimming took off 9 bases at V and 2 bases at J, with 15 bases between the two ends.

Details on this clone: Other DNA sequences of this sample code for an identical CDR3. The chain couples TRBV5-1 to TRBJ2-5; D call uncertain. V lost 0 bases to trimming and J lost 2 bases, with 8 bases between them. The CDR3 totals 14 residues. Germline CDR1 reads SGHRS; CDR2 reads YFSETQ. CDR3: CASSLAGTQETQYF. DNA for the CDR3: TGCGCCAGCAGCTTGGCAGGAACGCAAGAGACCCAGTACTTC.

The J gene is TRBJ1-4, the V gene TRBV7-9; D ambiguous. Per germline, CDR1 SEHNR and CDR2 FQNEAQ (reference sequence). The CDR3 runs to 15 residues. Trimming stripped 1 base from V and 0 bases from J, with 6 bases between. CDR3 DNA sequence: TGTGCCAGCAGCTTAGGGCGGACAACTAATGAAAAACTGTTTTTT. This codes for CASSLGRTTNEKLFF.

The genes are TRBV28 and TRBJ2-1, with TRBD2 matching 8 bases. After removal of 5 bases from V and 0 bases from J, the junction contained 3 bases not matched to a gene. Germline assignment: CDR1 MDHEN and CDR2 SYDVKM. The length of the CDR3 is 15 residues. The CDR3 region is CASSLAGRSYNEQFF. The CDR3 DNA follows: TGTGCCAGCAGTCTAGCGGGCCGCTCCTACAATGAGCAGTTCTTC.

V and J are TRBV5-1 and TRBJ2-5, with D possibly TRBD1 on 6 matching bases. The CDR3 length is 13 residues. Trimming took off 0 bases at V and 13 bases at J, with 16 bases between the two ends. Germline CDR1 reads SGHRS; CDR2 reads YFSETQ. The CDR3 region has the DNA TGCGCCAGCAGCTTGGGGGCCGCTGCAGGGGCGTACTTC. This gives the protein CASSLGAAAGAYF. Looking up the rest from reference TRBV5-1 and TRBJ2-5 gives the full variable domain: KAGVTQTPRYLIKTRGQQVTLSCSPISGHRSVSWYQQTPGQGLQFLFEYFSETQRNKGNFPGRFSGRQFSNSRSEMNVSTLELGDSALYLCASSLGAAAGAYFGPGTRLLVL.

Written as DNA, the CDR3 is TGTGCCAGCAGAAAAATGTATCGAGACAATGAGCAGTTCTTC. It is translated as CASRKMYRDNEQFF. The V and J genes are TRBV6-5 and TRBJ2-1; no clear D gene. The CDR3 totals 14 residues. The V gene's germline CDR1 is MNHEY and CDR2 SVGAGI. V was clipped by 6 bases and J by 5 bases, with 14 bases between them.

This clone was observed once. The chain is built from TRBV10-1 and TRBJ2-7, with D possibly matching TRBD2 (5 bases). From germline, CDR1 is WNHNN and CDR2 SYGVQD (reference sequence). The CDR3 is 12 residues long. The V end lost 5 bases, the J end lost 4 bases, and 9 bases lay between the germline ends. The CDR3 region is CASSFEGYEQYF. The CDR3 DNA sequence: TGCGCCAGCAGTTTCGAGGGATACGAGCAGTACTTC.

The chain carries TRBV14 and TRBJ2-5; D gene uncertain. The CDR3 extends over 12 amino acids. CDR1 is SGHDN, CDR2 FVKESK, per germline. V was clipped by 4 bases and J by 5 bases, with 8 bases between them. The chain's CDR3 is CASSLGTETQYF. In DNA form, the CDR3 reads TGTGCCAGCAGCCTTGGAACGGAGACCCAGTACTTC.

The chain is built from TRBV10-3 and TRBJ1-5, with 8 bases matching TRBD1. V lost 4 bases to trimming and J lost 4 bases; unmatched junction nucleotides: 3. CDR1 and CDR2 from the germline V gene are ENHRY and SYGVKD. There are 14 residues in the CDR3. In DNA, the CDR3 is TGTGCCATCAGTGCGGGACAGGAAAATCAGCCCCAGCATTTT. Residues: CAISAGQENQPQHF.

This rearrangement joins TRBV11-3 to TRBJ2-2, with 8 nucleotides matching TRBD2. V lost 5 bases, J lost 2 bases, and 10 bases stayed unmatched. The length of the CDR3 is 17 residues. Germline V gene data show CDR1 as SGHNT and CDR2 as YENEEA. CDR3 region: CASSRWAGGANTGELFF. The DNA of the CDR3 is TGTGCCAGCAGCCGTTGGGCGGGAGGCGCTAACACCGGGGAGCTGTTTTTT.

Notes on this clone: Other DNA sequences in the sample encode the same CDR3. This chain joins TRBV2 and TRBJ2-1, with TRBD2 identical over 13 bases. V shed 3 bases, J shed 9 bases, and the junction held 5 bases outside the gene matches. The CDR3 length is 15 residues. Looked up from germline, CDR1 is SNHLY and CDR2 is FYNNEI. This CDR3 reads CASSETSGRLSEQFF. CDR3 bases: TGTGCCAGCAGTGAGACTAGCGGGAGGCTGAGTGAGCAGTTCTTC. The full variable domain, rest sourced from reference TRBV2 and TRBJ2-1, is EPEVTQTPSHQVTQMGQEVILRCVPISNHLYFYWYRQILGQKVEFLVSFYNNEISEKSEIFDDQFSVERPDGSNFTLKIRSTKLEDSAMYFCASSETSGRLSEQFFGPGTRLTVL.

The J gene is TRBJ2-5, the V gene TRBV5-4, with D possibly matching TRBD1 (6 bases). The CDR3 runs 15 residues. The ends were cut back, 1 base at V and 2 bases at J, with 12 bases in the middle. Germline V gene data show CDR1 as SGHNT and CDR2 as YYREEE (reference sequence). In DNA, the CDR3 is TGTGCCAGCAGCTTGCCTCGGCAGGGGCAAGAGACCCAGTACTTC. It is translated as CASSLPRQGQETQYF.

The CDR3 here is CASSIQGSQPQHF. In DNA, the CDR3 is TGCGCCAGCAGTATACAGGGTAGTCAGCCCCAGCATTTT. The chain combines TRBV10-2 with TRBJ1-5; D possibly corresponds to TRBD1 (6 bases). From germline, CDR1 is WSHSY and CDR2 SAAADI. Deletions cut 5 bases from V and 6 bases from J, with 11 bases between. The CDR3 spans 13 residues.

The CDR3 nucleotides read TGCGCCAGCAGCTTTCGATCCAAGCGGGAGGGCCGGGAGACCCAGTACTTC. As protein: CASSFRSKREGRETQYF. The chain links TRBV5-1 to TRBJ2-5, with 10 bases lining up with TRBD2. Germline CDR1 SGHRS, CDR2 YFSETQ. V shed 2 bases and J 5 bases; nucleotides not matched to a gene: 12. The CDR3 sequence is 17 residues long.

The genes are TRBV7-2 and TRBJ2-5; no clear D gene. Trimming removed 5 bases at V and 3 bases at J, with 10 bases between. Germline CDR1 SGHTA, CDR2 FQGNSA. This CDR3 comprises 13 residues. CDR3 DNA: TGTGCCAGCAGCCCGAGCGAAAAAGAGACCCAGTACTTC. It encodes CASSPSEKETQYF.

CDR3 nucleotide sequence: TGCGCCAGCAGCCCCTGGGGCACCAGCACAGATACGCAGTATTTT. Translation gives CASSPWGTSTDTQYF. V gene TRBV5-1 combines with J gene TRBJ2-3; D perhaps matches TRBD1 (5 bases). There are 15 residues in the CDR3. V lost 4 bases and J lost 0, with 12 bases in between. Germline V gene data show CDR1 as SGHRS and CDR2 as YFSETQ.

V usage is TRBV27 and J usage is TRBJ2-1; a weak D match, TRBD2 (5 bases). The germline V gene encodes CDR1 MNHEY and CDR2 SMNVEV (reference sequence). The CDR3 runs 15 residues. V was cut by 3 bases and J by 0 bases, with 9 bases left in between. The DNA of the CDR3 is TGTGCCAGCAGTTTCGAGCGGAGCTCCTACAATGAGCAGTTCTTC. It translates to CASSFERSSYNEQFF.